This T cell receptor (beta chain) was found in a study of radiotherapy plus CTLA-4 blockade in lung cancer. The ends lost 4 bases at V and 4 bases at J; junction bases unmatched: 5. The CDR3 runs to 16 residues. Germline assignment: CDR1 LNHDA and CDR2 SQIVND (reference sequence). Sequencing was performed with immunoSEQ multiplex PCR; in TCRdb, only in-frame clones are kept and a portion is missing. Of 75,000 to 100,000 clones listed, almost 90% were seen once; the top ten hold 4.9%. Sequenced material: peripheral blood, taken from a patient treated with radiotherapy plus ipilimumab. This receptor was identified in a human donor with non-small cell lung cancer that progressed on radiotherapy plus ipilimumab. The chain carries TRBV19 and TRBJ2-7, with TRBD2 identical over 15 bases. This chain's CDR3 is CASSTGTSGRRYEQYF. The CDR3 coding sequence is TGTGCCAGTAGTACAGGGACTAGCGGGAGGAGATACGAGCAGTACTTC.